A selection of T cell receptor beta chains follows, all from one sample in a study of T cell responses to AZD1222 COVID-19 vaccine. Clones were read by immunoSEQ multiplex PCR, and TCRdb kept only the in-frame ones, dropping some. The top ten hold around 3.5% of the sample, which has some 150,000 clones, 70% to 90% seen once. Sequencing used peripheral blood, obtained on day 0 of AZD1222 vaccination. The receptors were sampled from an adult in good health. Both conserved end residues are part of each CDR3. D genes are given only for firm matches. Only some rows state a clone size, as once, few, many or a class for expanded clones.

v_call: TRBV7-3
clone_size: NA
d_call: NA
j_call: TRBJ1-2
cdr3_nt: TGTGCCAGCAGCTCCTCCGGGAACTATGGCTACACCTTC
cdr3_aa: CASSSSGNYGYTF

v_call: TRBV7-2
clone_size: NA
d_call: NA
j_call: TRBJ1-5
cdr3_nt: TGTGCCAGCAGCAGGTTGCCCGGAGCCAATCAGCCCCAGCATTTT
cdr3_aa: CASSRLPGANQPQHF

v_call: TRBV11-2
clone_size: NA
d_call: NA
j_call: TRBJ2-1
cdr3_nt: TGTGCCAGCAGCTCCGGGAGCTACAATGAGCAGTTCTTC
cdr3_aa: CASSSGSYNEQFF

v_call: TRBV19
clone_size: NA
d_call: TRBD1
j_call: TRBJ2-2
cdr3_nt: TGTGCCAGTAATAATGGGGACAGACACACCGGGGAGCTGTTTTTT
cdr3_aa: CASNNGDRHTGELFF

v_call: TRBV28
clone_size: NA
d_call: TRBD1
j_call: TRBJ1-5
cdr3_nt: TGTGCCAGCAGTTTCGGTAGTCAGGGGGCGGTCAGCAATCAGCCCCAGCATTTT
cdr3_aa: CASSFGSQGAVSNQPQHF

v_call: TRBV9
clone_size: NA
d_call: TRBD1
j_call: TRBJ2-4
cdr3_nt: TGTGCCAGCAGCGTAGACCCGACAGGGGGGGGCAAAAACATTCAGTACTTC
cdr3_aa: CASSVDPTGGGKNIQYF

v_call: TRBV30
clone_size: NA
d_call: NA
j_call: TRBJ2-7
cdr3_nt: TGTGCCTGGAGTGTACGGGTCGGGCCCTACGAGCAGTACTTC
cdr3_aa: CAWSVRVGPYEQYF

v_call: TRBV30
clone_size: once
d_call: NA
j_call: TRBJ2-2
cdr3_nt: TGTGCCTGGAGGTTTGCCGGGGAGCTGTTTTTT
cdr3_aa: CAWRFAGELFF

v_call: TRBV10-1
clone_size: few
d_call: TRBD1
j_call: TRBJ2-7
cdr3_nt: TGCGCCAGCAGTGGGAGTGGGACAGGGGGCCACTACGAGCAGTACTTC
cdr3_aa: CASSGSGTGGHYEQYF

v_call: TRBV6-5
clone_size: NA
d_call: TRBD2
j_call: TRBJ2-5
cdr3_nt: TGTGCCAGCAGATCCTTCGGGAGGGCCGGTGAGACCCAGTACTTC
cdr3_aa: CASRSFGRAGETQYF

v_call: TRBV18
clone_size: NA
d_call: TRBD1
j_call: TRBJ1-3
cdr3_nt: TGTGCCAGCAGAGACAGGGCTGGACTTTCCCAGATCTCTGGAAACACCATATATTTT
cdr3_aa: CASRDRAGLSQISGNTIYF

v_call: TRBV3-1/TRBV3-2
clone_size: once
d_call: TRBD1
j_call: TRBJ2-1
cdr3_nt: TGTGCCAGCAGCACTCGACCGGGACAGGGCGAGCAGTTCTTC
cdr3_aa: CASSTRPGQGEQFF

v_call: TRBV2
clone_size: NA
d_call: TRBD2
j_call: TRBJ2-1
cdr3_nt: TGTGCCAGCAGTGAAGATTTGGCTAGCGGGAGGAATGAGCAGTTCTTC
cdr3_aa: CASSEDLASGRNEQFF

v_call: TRBV19
clone_size: NA
d_call: TRBD1
j_call: TRBJ1-5
cdr3_nt: TGTGCCAGTAGTTTTACAGGGGGGAATCAGCCCCAGCATTTT
cdr3_aa: CASSFTGGNQPQHF

v_call: TRBV7-6
clone_size: NA
d_call: NA
j_call: TRBJ2-7
cdr3_nt: TGTGCCAGCAGCTTAGAACGGGTGTACGAGCAGTACTTC
cdr3_aa: CASSLERVYEQYF

v_call: TRBV7-8
clone_size: NA
d_call: NA
j_call: TRBJ1-1
cdr3_nt: TGTGCCAGCAGCCCCGGGTGGAACACTGAAGCTTTCTTT
cdr3_aa: CASSPGWNTEAFF

v_call: TRBV6-5
clone_size: NA
d_call: TRBD2
j_call: TRBJ2-7
cdr3_nt: TGTGCCAGCAGCACTAGCGGGAGCTTAGCGGGGGAGCAGTACTTC
cdr3_aa: CASSTSGSLAGEQYF

v_call: TRBV19
clone_size: NA
d_call: TRBD2
j_call: TRBJ2-2
cdr3_nt: TGTGCCAGTAGTTTCCAGCGGGAGGCCGGGGAGCTGTTTTTT
cdr3_aa: CASSFQREAGELFF

v_call: TRBV3-1/TRBV3-2
clone_size: once
d_call: TRBD1
j_call: TRBJ1-2
cdr3_nt: TGTGCCAGCAGCCCTAAAGGGGGACAGGTACTCGGTGGCTACACCTTC
cdr3_aa: CASSPKGGQVLGGYTF

v_call: TRBV18
clone_size: NA
d_call: TRBD1
j_call: TRBJ2-7
cdr3_nt: TGTGCCAGCTCACGACAGGGGAGTTCCTACGAGCAGTACTTC
cdr3_aa: CASSRQGSSYEQYF

v_call: TRBV20-1
clone_size: NA
d_call: NA
j_call: TRBJ2-3
cdr3_nt: TGCAGTGCTAGTAGAAGCGGAGGGGGGGATACGCAGTATTTT
cdr3_aa: CSASRSGGGDTQYF

v_call: TRBV19
clone_size: few
d_call: TRBD1
j_call: TRBJ1-1
cdr3_nt: TGTGCCAGTAGTAGGACAGGGTGGACTGAAGCTTTCTTT
cdr3_aa: CASSRTGWTEAFF

v_call: TRBV5-6
clone_size: NA
d_call: TRBD1
j_call: TRBJ1-2
cdr3_nt: TGTGCCAGCAGCTTGGGGGACAGGGGAGATGGCTACACCTTC
cdr3_aa: CASSLGDRGDGYTF

v_call: TRBV19
clone_size: NA
d_call: TRBD2
j_call: TRBJ2-3
cdr3_nt: TGTGCCACGTCGACTAGCGGGAGTCTGAGCGGCACAGATACGCAGTATTTT
cdr3_aa: CATSTSGSLSGTDTQYF

v_call: TRBV9
clone_size: NA
d_call: NA
j_call: TRBJ1-2
cdr3_nt: TGTGCCAGCAGCCCTAGGACAGACTCTAACTATGGCTACACCTTC
cdr3_aa: CASSPRTDSNYGYTF

v_call: TRBV4-1
clone_size: NA
d_call: NA
j_call: TRBJ2-7
cdr3_nt: TGCGCCAGCAGCCAAGCGCCGTCAGGTCAGGGAGAGCAGTACTTC
cdr3_aa: CASSQAPSGQGEQYF